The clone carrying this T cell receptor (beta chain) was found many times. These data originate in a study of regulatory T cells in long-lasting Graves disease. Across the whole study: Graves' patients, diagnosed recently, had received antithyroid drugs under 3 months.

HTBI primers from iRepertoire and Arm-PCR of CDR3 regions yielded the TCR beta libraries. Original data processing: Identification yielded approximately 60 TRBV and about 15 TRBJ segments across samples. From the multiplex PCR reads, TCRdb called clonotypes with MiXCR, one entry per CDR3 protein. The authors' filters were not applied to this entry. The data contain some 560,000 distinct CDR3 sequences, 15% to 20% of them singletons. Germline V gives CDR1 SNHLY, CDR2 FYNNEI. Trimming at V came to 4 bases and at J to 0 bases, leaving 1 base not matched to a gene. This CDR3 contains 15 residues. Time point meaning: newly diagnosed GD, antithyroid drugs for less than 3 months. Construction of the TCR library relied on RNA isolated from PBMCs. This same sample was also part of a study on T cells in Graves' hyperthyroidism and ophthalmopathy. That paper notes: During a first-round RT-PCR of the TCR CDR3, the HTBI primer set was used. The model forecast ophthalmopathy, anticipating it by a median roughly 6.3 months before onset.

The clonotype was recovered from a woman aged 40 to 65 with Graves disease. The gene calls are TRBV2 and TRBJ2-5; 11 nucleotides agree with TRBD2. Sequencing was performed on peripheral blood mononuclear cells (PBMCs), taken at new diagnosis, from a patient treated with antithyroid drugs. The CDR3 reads CASSASGGYQETQYF. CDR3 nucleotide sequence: TGTGCCAGCAGTGCTAGCGGGGGGTACCAAGAGACCCAGTACTTC.